One TCR beta chain is described in this entry. This record comes from a study of T-cell reconstitution after alpha-beta-depleted transplantation in children. Unique molecular identifiers were built into the TCRbeta library. TCRdb recomputed calls from the PCR reads with MiXCR, one row per CDR3 protein. The data show 420,000 or so distinct CDR3 sequences, about a tenth seen once. Sample: PBMCs from the stem cell graft donor, taken from the stem cell graft. This sequence was found in a human donor who donated a stem cell graft to a child with acute myeloid leukemia.

This chain's CDR3 is CASRNLGEETQYF. The CDR3 nucleotides read TGTGCCAGCAGGAACTTGGGGGAAGAGACCCAGTACTTC. V gene TRBV12-3 or TRBV12-4 combines with J gene TRBJ2-5, with D possibly called TRBD1 or TRBD2 (5 bases each). This CDR3 is built from 13 residues. Trimming left V 6 bases short and J 3 bases short, with 11 bases between.